A few counts support the clone carrying this T cell receptor (beta chain). The antigen is unknown. This was the immunoSEQ version 4 assay in survey mode. Each sample used up to 1 ug genomic DNA diluted to 10 ng/uL. Data came from immunoSEQ multiplex PCR; TCRdb stores just in-frame clones and leaves some out. The table lists 35,000 to 45,000 clones, 80% of them singletons. This CDR3 is built from 15 residues. Per the germline V gene, CDR1 is SGHRS and CDR2 is YFSETQ. Trimming took off 4 bases at V and 7 bases at J, with 21 bases between the two ends. This sample stems from a study of persistence of HIV-infected CD4 T cells. General observations from the study: Antigen-responding cells were enriched for degenerate expanded CDR3beta sequences.

Lysates of CMV-infected fibroblasts at 8 to 10 ug/mL stimulated these cells. CD40L/CD69 double-negative CD45RO-high memory CD4+ T cells were collected. This sequence originates from an adult man with HIV who was CMV-seropositive. The V and J genes are TRBV5-1 and TRBJ2-7, with D possibly matching TRBD2 (6 bases). Source: CD4+ T cells sorted from PBMCs after roughly 17-hour stimulation, taken from a patient who received antiretroviral therapy. CDR3 nucleotides: TGCGCCAGCAGCCCGCGGGATTACCCCGGGGGTGAGCAGTACTTC. Translation: CASSPRDYPGGEQYF.